This entry features one T cell receptor (beta chain) sequence. What it binds is not known. The data stem from a study of cytomegalovirus exposure and HLA in healthy donors. Findings and limits, study-wide: The sole available immune exposure information was CMV serostatus. In a later analysis, a genetic analysis reported fewer productive-TCR N-insertions in an Asian-associated ancestry cluster than the cohort average. The authors considered a cluster of highly shared sequence variants likely to be a sequencing artifact.

In the PCR, 60 Vbeta and 13 Jbeta primers were used. Sequencing used immunoSEQ multiplex PCR; TCRdb keeps in-frame clones, though not all of them. The data contain more than 85,000 clones, 69% of them seen just once; the ten biggest clones take up 3.2%. Trimming at V came to 5 bases and at J to 3 bases, leaving 5 bases not matched to a gene. Germline V gene data show CDR1 as SQVTM and CDR2 as ANQGSEA. The CDR3 has 14 residues. This sequence was found in a man aged 30-40 years in good health and CMV-seronegative. Material: PBMCs. The rearrangement joins TRBV29-1 to TRBJ2-2; 8 positions match TRBD1. CDR3 bases: TGCAGCGTTACGACAGGGGAATACACCGGGGAGCTGTTTTTT. As protein: CSVTTGEYTGELFF.